This T cell receptor (beta chain) originates from a study of T-cell reconstitution after alpha-beta-depleted transplantation in children. Study results and caveats: Several hundred expanded graft clones reportedly were the source of alpha-beta T cells about two months after transplant.

Trimming left V 4 bases short and J 10 bases short, with 8 bases between. This CDR3 region has 10 residues. CDR1 and CDR2 (germline): SQVTM, ANQGSEA. Using unique molecular identifiers, the investigators prepared the TCRbeta library. TCRdb re-called the PCR reads with MiXCR, one entry per CDR3 protein. The repertoire has 900,000 or so distinct CDR3 sequences, roughly 16% of them found once; the top ten carry around 5.3%. A remark on this clonotype: Its antigen is as yet unknown.

Sample: PBMCs, mostly from graft donor cells, taken 360 days after TCRalphabeta/CD19-depleted stem cell transplant. The chain uses TRBV29-1 and TRBJ2-1; no clear D gene. This clonotype originated in a male patient between 10 and 17 years old who had a stem cell transplant for acute lymphoblastic leukemia, so the T cells may come from the graft donor. This CDR3 is CSVADAEQFF. DNA for the CDR3: TGCAGCGTTGCTGACGCCGAGCAGTTCTTC.